These T cell receptor beta chains were read from a single sample in a study of cytomegalovirus exposure and HLA in healthy donors. The method was immunoSEQ multiplex PCR; TCRdb's version includes in-frame clones alone and lacks a portion of them. The table lists around 110,000 clones, about 74% of them singletons. The sequenced material came from PBMCs. Receptor source: a woman aged 40-49 years in good health and CMV-seropositive. The CDR3 runs from the conserved cysteine through the conserved F or W. Fields, in order: CDR3 DNA, CDR3 protein, V gene, J gene, D gene, clone size. D genes are given only for firm matches. A row's size may be missing; if present it is once, few, many or a size class.

DNA: TGTGCCTGGAGTGGAGAGGGCAGCTTCTCTGGAAACACCATATATTTT
CDR3: CAWSGEGSFSGNTIYF
V: TRBV30
J: TRBJ1-3
D: .
size: once

DNA: TGTGCCAGTACCGAAGGAGGGGGCGTCTATGGCTACACCTTC
CDR3: CASTEGGGVYGYTF
V: TRBV19
J: TRBJ1-2
D: TRBD1
size: .

DNA: TGTGCCAGCAGCGTAGTGCGGGGGCCGGACACTGAAGCTTTCTTT
CDR3: CASSVVRGPDTEAFF
V: TRBV9
J: TRBJ1-1
D: .
size: few

DNA: TGTGCCAGCGGCACGTACGGACAGGGGATTGGCGAGCAGTACTTC
CDR3: CASGTYGQGIGEQYF
V: TRBV27
J: TRBJ2-7
D: TRBD1
size: .

DNA: TGTGCCAGCAGTGAAAACCCGACAGATTACACCTTC
CDR3: CASSENPTDYTF
V: TRBV2
J: TRBJ1-2
D: .
size: .

DNA: TGTGCCACCAGCAGAGGGGACAGGGAGTACTTC
CDR3: CATSRGDREYF
V: TRBV15
J: TRBJ2-5
D: TRBD1
size: few

DNA: TGTGCCAGCAGACAGGGGGGAATGGGCTATGGCTACACCTTC
CDR3: CASRQGGMGYGYTF
V: TRBV7-9
J: TRBJ1-2
D: TRBD1
size: .

DNA: TGCGCCAGCAGTAAGACGTATCTCTCGAGGGGGCAGTCGTACAATGAGCAGTTCTTC
CDR3: CASSKTYLSRGQSYNEQFF
V: TRBV10-1
J: TRBJ2-1
D: TRBD1
size: .

DNA: TGTGCCAGCAGCTTCAGGGGAGAGACCCAGTACTTC
CDR3: CASSFRGETQYF
V: TRBV7-2
J: TRBJ2-5
D: .
size: .

DNA: TGTGCCAGCAGCATTTGGGACACTTACTCTGGAAACACCATATATTTT
CDR3: CASSIWDTYSGNTIYF
V: TRBV5-5
J: TRBJ1-3
D: .
size: .

DNA: TGTGCCACCCTTAGCGGGGGCTCAAGCACAGATACGCAGTATTTT
CDR3: CATLSGGSSTDTQYF
V: TRBV5-4
J: TRBJ2-3
D: TRBD2
size: .

DNA: TGCGCCAGCAGCCAAGCGGGACAGGGGAGTCAGCCCCAGCATTTT
CDR3: CASSQAGQGSQPQHF
V: TRBV4-1
J: TRBJ1-5
D: TRBD1
size: .

DNA: TGTGCCACCAGGGGAGGGGGCACAGATACGCAGTATTTT
CDR3: CATRGGGTDTQYF
V: TRBV15
J: TRBJ2-3
D: TRBD2
size: .

DNA: TGTGCCTGGGTTTACGGGAGCTCCTATAATTCACCCCTCCACTTT
CDR3: CAWVYGSSYNSPLHF
V: TRBV30
J: TRBJ1-6
D: .
size: .

DNA: TGCGCCAGCAGCCCTGAGGGACAGGGGGGTTTGGAGACCCAGTACTTC
CDR3: CASSPEGQGGLETQYF
V: TRBV5-1
J: TRBJ2-5
D: TRBD1
size: .

DNA: TGCGCCAGCAGCCAAGAAGTCGGGGGGCAGTGGCAGTTCTTC
CDR3: CASSQEVGGQWQFF
V: TRBV4-3
J: TRBJ2-1
D: .
size: .

DNA: TGCAGCGTTGAACGTCAGGTCGGGGGCGAGCAGTACTTC
CDR3: CSVERQVGGEQYF
V: TRBV29-1
J: TRBJ2-7
D: .
size: few

DNA: TGTGCCAGCAGCGCCGGACACATCCAAGAGACCCAGTACTTC
CDR3: CASSAGHIQETQYF
V: TRBV9
J: TRBJ2-5
D: .
size: few

DNA: TGTGCCACCAGCAGAGATCCTAAGCGGGGGTCTGAGCAGTTCTTC
CDR3: CATSRDPKRGSEQFF
V: TRBV15
J: TRBJ2-1
D: TRBD2
size: .

DNA: TGTGCCTGGAGTGGACTTCAGAGCAATCAGCCCCAGCATTTT
CDR3: CAWSGLQSNQPQHF
V: TRBV30
J: TRBJ1-5
D: .
size: .

DNA: TGTGCCAGCAGCTCCAGGGGGCTCAATGAAAAACTGTTTTTT
CDR3: CASSSRGLNEKLFF
V: TRBV5-6
J: TRBJ1-4
D: TRBD1
size: .

DNA: TGTGCCAGCAGGATACAGGGGGCGGGGGGCTACACCTTC
CDR3: CASRIQGAGGYTF
V: TRBV27
J: TRBJ1-2
D: TRBD1
size: .

DNA: TGTGCCATCAGTCAGGGCTCTGGAAACACCATATATTTT
CDR3: CAISQGSGNTIYF
V: TRBV10-3
J: TRBJ1-3
D: .
size: .

DNA: TGTGCCAGCTCACAGCGGGGCGGGCCACTCAATGAGCAGTTCTTC
CDR3: CASSQRGGPLNEQFF
V: TRBV18
J: TRBJ2-1
D: TRBD2
size: .

DNA: TGTGCCAGCAGCGTCGGACTAGCGGGGACAGCGTACGAGCAGTACTTC
CDR3: CASSVGLAGTAYEQYF
V: TRBV9
J: TRBJ2-7
D: TRBD2
size: .

DNA: TGTGCCAGCAGCAAAAGGTCGAACAGGAGCTACGAGCAGTACTTC
CDR3: CASSKRSNRSYEQYF
V: TRBV21-1
J: TRBJ2-7
D: .
size: .

DNA: TGTGCCAGCAGCTTTTCTCAAGAGACCCAGTACTTC
CDR3: CASSFSQETQYF
V: TRBV7-9
J: TRBJ2-5
D: .
size: .

DNA: TGTGCCAGCAGGGCCAGGGCTTTGGGTGGCTACACCTTC
CDR3: CASRARALGGYTF
V: TRBV6-5
J: TRBJ1-2
D: .
size: .

DNA: TGTGCCAGCAGCCTTAGCGGGGTACGGGAGACCCAGTACTTC
CDR3: CASSLSGVRETQYF
V: TRBV11-2
J: TRBJ2-5
D: TRBD2
size: few

DNA: TGCGCCAGCAGCTTGGCCGAAGGGGGCAATGGCTACACCTTC
CDR3: CASSLAEGGNGYTF
V: TRBV5-1
J: TRBJ1-2
D: TRBD1
size: .

DNA: TGTGCCAGCAGTCCACGACAGGGCGATACGGAAAAACTGTTTTTT
CDR3: CASSPRQGDTEKLFF
V: TRBV27
J: TRBJ1-4
D: TRBD1
size: .

DNA: TGTGCCAGCAGCTCCAGACAGGTCTATACGCAGTATTTT
CDR3: CASSSRQVYTQYF
V: TRBV7-9
J: TRBJ2-3
D: .
size: .